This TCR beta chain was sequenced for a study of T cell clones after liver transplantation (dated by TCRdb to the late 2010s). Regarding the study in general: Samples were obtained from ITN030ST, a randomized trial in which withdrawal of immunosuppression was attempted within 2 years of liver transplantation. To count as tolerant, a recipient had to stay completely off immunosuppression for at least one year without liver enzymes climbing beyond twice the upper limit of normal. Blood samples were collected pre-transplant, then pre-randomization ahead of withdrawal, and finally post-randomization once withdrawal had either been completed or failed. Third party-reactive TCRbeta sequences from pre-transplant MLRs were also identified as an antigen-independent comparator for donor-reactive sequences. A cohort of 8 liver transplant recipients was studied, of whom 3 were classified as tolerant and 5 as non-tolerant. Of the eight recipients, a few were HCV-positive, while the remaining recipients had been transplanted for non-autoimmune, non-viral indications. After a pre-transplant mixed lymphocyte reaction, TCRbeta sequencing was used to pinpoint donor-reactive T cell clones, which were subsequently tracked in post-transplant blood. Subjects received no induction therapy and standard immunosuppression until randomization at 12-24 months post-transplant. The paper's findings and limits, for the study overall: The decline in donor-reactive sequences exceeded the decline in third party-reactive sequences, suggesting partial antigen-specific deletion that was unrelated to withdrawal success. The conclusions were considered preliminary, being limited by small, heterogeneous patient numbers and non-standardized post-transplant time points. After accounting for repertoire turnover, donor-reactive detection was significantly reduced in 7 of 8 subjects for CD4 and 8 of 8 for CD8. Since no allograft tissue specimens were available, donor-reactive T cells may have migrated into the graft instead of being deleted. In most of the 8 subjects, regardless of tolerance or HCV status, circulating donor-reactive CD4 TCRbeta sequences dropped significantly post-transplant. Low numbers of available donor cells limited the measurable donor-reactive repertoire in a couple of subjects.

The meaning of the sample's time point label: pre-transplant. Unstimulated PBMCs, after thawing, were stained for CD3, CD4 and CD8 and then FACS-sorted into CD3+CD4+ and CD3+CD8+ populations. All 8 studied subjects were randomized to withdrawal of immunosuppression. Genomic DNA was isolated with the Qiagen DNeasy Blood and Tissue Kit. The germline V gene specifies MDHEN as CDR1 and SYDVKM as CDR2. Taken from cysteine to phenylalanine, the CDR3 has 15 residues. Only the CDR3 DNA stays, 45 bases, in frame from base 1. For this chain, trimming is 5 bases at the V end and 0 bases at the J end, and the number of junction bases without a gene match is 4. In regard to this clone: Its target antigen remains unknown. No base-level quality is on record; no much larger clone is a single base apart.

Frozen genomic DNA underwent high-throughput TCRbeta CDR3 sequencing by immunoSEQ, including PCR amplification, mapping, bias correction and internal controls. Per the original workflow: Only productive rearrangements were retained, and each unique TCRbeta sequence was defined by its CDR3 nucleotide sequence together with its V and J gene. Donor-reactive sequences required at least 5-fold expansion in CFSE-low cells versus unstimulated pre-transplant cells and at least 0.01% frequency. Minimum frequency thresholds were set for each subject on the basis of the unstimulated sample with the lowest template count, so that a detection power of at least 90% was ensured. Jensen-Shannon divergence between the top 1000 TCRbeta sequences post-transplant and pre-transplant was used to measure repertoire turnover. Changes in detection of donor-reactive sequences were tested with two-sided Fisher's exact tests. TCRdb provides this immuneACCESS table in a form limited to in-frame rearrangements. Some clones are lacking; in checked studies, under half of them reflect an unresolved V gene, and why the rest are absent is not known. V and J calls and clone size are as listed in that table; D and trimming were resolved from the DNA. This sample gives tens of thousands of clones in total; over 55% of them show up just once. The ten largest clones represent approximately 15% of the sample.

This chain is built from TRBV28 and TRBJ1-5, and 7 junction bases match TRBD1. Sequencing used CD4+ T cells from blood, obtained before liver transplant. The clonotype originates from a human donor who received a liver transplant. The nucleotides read TGTGCCAGCAGTGCGACAGGGACTAGCAATCAGCCCCAGCATTTT. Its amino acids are CASSATGTSNQPQHF. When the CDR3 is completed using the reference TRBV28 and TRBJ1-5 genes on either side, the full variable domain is DVKVTQSSRYLVKRTGEKVFLECVQDMDHENMFWYRQDPGLGLRLIYFSYDVKMKEKGDIPEGYSVSREKKERFSLILESASTNQTSMYLCASSATGTSNQPQHFGDGTRLSIL.